This entry describes one TCR beta chain. This specimen comes from a study of shared clonotypes between healthy human individuals. A CD45RA-negative memory subset and a CD45RA+ naive subset were separated from the CD4+ cells. Assay used: immunoSEQ multiplex PCR; TCRdb lists only in-frame clones, some missing. The data show millions of clones, more than 80% seen once. The source material was naive CD4+ T cells from PBMCs. Stated subset: CD45RA+ positively selected. The clonotype was recovered from a young man in good health. Some clones in this sample may be carry-over from other donors' samples.

The CDR3: CSVVGDRDTGELFF. Here the CDR3 DNA reads TGCAGCGTTGTCGGGGACAGGGACACCGGGGAGCTGTTTTTT. The rearrangement links TRBV29-1 to TRBJ2-2, with 9 bases fitting TRBD1. The CDR3 extends over 14 amino acids. The trim removed 4 bases at V and 3 bases at J, leaving 3 bases unmatched. Per the germline V gene, CDR1 is SQVTM and CDR2 is ANQGSEA.